This T cell receptor beta chain was sequenced during a study of cytomegalovirus exposure and HLA in healthy donors. Study results and limitations: Presence/absence analyses supposed approximately even sequencing depth among donors.

Use of 60 Vbeta and 13 Jbeta primers characterized the PCR. Here immunoSEQ multiplex PCR was the method, and the copy in TCRdb shows in-frame clones only, minus some. Among some 120,000 clones listed, roughly 82% were seen once. Note on this clone: Its antigen is currently unknown.

The sample was PBMCs. This TCR was sampled from a male donor in good health and CMV-seropositive.

The CDR3 DNA sequence: TGTGCCAGCAGTTATACTAGCGGGGTCACAGATACGCAGTATTTT. This encodes CASSYTSGVTDTQYF. The V gene is TRBV7-6, the J gene TRBJ2-3; TRBD2 matches 10 bases. Germline V gene data show CDR1 as SGHVS and CDR2 as FNYEAQ. J was trimmed by 2 bases and V by 6 bases; bases with no gene match: 5. The CDR3 runs to 15 residues.